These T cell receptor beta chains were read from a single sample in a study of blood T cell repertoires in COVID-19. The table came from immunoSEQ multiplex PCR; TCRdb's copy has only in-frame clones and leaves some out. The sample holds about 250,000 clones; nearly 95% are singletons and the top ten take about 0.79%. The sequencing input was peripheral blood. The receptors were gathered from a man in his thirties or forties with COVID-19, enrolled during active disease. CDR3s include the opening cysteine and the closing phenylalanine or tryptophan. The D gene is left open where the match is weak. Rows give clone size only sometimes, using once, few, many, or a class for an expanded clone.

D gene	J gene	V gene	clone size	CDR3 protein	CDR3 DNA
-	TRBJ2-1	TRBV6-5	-	CASSYLSNNEQFF	TGTGCCAGCAGTTATTTGTCAAACAATGAGCAGTTCTTC
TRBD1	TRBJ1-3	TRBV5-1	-	CASSLGLTGAGNTIYF	TGCGCCAGCAGCTTGGGCTTGACAGGGGCTGGAAACACCATATATTTT
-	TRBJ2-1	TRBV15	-	CATSRDQNNEQFF	TGTGCCACCAGCAGAGATCAAAACAATGAGCAGTTCTTC
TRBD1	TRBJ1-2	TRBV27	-	CASSLREGAWGYTF	TGTGCCAGCAGTTTACGGGAGGGGGCGTGGGGCTACACCTTC
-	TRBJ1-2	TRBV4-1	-	CASSQVAGNYGYTF	TGCGCCAGCAGCCAAGTGGCAGGGAACTATGGCTACACCTTC
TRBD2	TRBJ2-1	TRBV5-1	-	CASSVRTSGDVYEQFF	TGCGCCAGCAGCGTCAGGACTAGCGGGGATGTCTATGAGCAGTTCTTC
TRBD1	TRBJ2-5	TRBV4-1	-	CASSQVLIGQGFQETQYF	TGCGCCAGCAGCCAAGTGCTTATAGGACAGGGATTCCAAGAGACCCAGTACTTC
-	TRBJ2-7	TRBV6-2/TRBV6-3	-	CASSPGGQPLYEQYF	TGTGCCAGCAGCCCCGGGGGACAGCCTCTCTACGAGCAGTACTTC
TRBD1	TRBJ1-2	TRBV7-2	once	CASSPVGQGYYGYTF	TGTGCCAGCAGCCCAGTCGGACAGGGGTACTATGGCTACACCTTC
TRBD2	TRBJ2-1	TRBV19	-	CASSPTSGGSYNEQFF	TGTGCCAGTAGCCCGACTAGCGGGGGTTCCTACAATGAGCAGTTCTTC
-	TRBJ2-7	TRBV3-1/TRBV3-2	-	CASSQVGAGEQYF	TGTGCCAGCAGCCAAGTTGGAGCGGGTGAGCAGTACTTC
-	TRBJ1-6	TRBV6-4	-	CASSYWTAIYNSPLHF	TGTGCCAGCAGCTACTGGACAGCTATCTATAATTCACCCCTCCACTTT
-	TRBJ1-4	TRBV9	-	CASSMTARTTNEKLFF	TGTGCCAGCAGTATGACAGCCCGAACAACTAATGAAAAACTGTTTTTT
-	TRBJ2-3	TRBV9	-	CASSASTDTQYF	TGTGCCAGCAGCGCTTCCACAGATACGCAGTATTTT
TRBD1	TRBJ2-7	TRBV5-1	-	CASRRDRGYEQYF	TGCGCCAGCAGAAGGGACAGGGGCTACGAGCAGTACTTC
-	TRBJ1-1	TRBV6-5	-	CASKVGREVSMAFF	TGTGCCAGCAAGGTTGGCAGGGAAGTTAGTATGGCTTTCTTT
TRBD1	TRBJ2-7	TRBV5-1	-	CASSPGDREGEQYF	TGCGCCAGCAGCCCCGGGGACAGGGAGGGAGAGCAGTACTTC
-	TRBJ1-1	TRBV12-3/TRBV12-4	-	CASSPYTEAFF	TGTGCCAGCAGTCCCTACACTGAAGCTTTCTTT
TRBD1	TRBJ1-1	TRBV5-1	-	CASSLGGTGAGSEAFF	TGCGCCAGCAGCTTGGGGGGAACAGGGGCGGGTTCTGAAGCTTTCTTT
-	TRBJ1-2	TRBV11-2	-	CASSLRGVDPYGYTF	TGTGCCAGCAGCCTTCGGGGGGTAGATCCCTATGGCTACACCTTC
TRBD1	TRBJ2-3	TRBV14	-	CASSQKTGGTDTQYF	TGTGCCAGCAGCCAGAAGACAGGGGGCACAGATACGCAGTATTTT
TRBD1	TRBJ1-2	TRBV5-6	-	CASSPDRGNYGYTF	TGTGCCAGCAGCCCGGACAGGGGGAACTATGGCTACACCTTC
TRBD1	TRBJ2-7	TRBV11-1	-	CASSSLPGQGVHEQYF	TGTGCCAGCAGCTCACTTCCGGGACAGGGTGTACACGAGCAGTACTTC
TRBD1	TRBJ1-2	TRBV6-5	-	CASTEQGAGYGYTF	TGTGCCAGCACCGAACAGGGGGCTGGATATGGCTACACCTTC
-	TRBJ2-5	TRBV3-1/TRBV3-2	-	CASSLFQETQYF	TGTGCCAGCAGTCTATTTCAAGAGACCCAGTACTTC
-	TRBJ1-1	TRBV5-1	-	CASSLGEGITEAFF	TGCGCCAGCAGCTTGGGGGAGGGGATAACTGAAGCTTTCTTT
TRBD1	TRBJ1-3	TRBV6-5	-	CASRAWDSSGNTIYF	TGTGCCAGCAGAGCCTGGGACAGTTCCGGAAACACCATATATTTT
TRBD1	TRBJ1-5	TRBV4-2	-	CASSQDGKGALQPQHF	TGTGCCAGCAGCCAAGACGGAAAGGGGGCTCTTCAGCCCCAGCATTTT
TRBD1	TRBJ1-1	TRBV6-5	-	CASSYSIGTGVTEAFF	TGTGCCAGCAGTTACTCGATAGGGACAGGGGTGACTGAAGCTTTCTTT
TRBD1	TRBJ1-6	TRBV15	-	CATREIGQVYNSPLHF	TGTGCCACCAGGGAGATAGGACAGGTCTATAATTCACCCCTCCACTTT
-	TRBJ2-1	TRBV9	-	CASTLTVGTDEQFF	TGTGCCAGCACACTGACTGTGGGTACGGATGAGCAGTTCTTC
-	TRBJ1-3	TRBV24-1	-	CATSAAEGLSGNTIYF	TGTGCCACCAGTGCGGCTGAGGGTCTATCTGGAAACACCATATATTTT
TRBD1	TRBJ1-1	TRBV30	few	CAWSGGQLNTEAFF	TGTGCCTGGAGTGGGGGACAGTTGAACACTGAAGCTTTCTTT
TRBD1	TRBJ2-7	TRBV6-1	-	CASSDWDRETASVYEQYF	TGTGCCAGCAGTGACTGGGACAGGGAAACTGCTAGCGTCTACGAGCAGTACTTC
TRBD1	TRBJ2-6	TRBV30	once	CAWTQGQGVPGANVLTF	TGTGCCTGGACCCAAGGACAGGGTGTCCCCGGGGCCAACGTCCTGACTTTC
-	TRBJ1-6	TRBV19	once	CASSPQGNSPLHF	TGTGCCAGTAGTCCACAGGGTAATTCACCCCTCCACTTT
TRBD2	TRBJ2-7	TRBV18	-	CASSPPGTSIYEQYF	TGTGCCAGCTCACCACCCGGGACTAGCATCTACGAGCAGTACTTC
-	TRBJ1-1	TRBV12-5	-	CASGSRQANTEAFF	TGTGCTAGTGGTTCCCGACAGGCGAACACTGAAGCTTTCTTT
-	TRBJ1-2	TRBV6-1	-	CASSEAGNYGYTF	TGTGCCAGCAGTGAGGCAGGGAACTATGGCTACACCTTC
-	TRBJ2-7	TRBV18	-	CASSPRATYEQYF	TGTGCCAGCTCACCACGGGCAACCTACGAGCAGTACTTC
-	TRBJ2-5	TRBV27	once	CASSLSQGPRETQYF	TGTGCCAGCAGTTTATCCCAGGGCCCTCGGGAGACCCAGTACTTC
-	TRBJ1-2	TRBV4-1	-	CASSQESFNYGYTF	TGCGCCAGCAGCCAAGAGTCGTTTAACTATGGCTACACCTTC
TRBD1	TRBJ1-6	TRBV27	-	CASSLSGQDLAPLHF	TGTGCCAGCAGTTTGTCCGGACAGGATCTCGCACCCCTCCACTTT
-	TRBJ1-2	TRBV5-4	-	CASSLRDYGYTF	TGTGCCAGCAGCTTGCGGGACTATGGCTACACCTTC
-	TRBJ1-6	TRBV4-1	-	CASSPTGRDGPLHF	TGCGCCAGCAGCCCCACGGGGAGGGATGGGCCCCTCCACTTT
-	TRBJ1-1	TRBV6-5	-	CASSSPLRLGNTEAFF	TGTGCCAGCAGTTCCCCCCTTCGACTGGGGAACACTGAAGCTTTCTTT
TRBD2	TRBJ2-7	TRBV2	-	CASNSGGVVNEQYF	TGTGCCAGCAATTCCGGGGGGGTAGTCAACGAGCAGTACTTC
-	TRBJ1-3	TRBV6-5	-	CASSYGDSGNTIYF	TGTGCCAGCAGTTACGGAGACTCTGGAAACACCATATATTTT
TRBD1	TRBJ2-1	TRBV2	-	CASKKETGINEQFF	TGTGCCAGCAAGAAGGAGACAGGGATCAATGAGCAGTTCTTC
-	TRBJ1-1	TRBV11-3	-	CASSTDPRGEAFF	TGTGCCAGCAGCACGGACCCTCGGGGTGAAGCTTTCTTT
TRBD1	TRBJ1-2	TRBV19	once	CASSTGGSDRVGPYGYTF	TGTGCCAGTAGTACGGGAGGGAGCGACAGGGTTGGACCCTATGGCTACACCTTC
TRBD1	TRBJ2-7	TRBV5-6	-	CASSSTGGGWHEQYF	TGTGCCAGCAGCTCGACAGGGGGCGGCTGGCACGAGCAGTACTTC
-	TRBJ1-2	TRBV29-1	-	CSVDGQSSNYGYTF	TGCAGCGTTGACGGTCAATCGAGTAACTATGGCTACACCTTC
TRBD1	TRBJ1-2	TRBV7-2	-	CASSLEGSRQGNGYTF	TGTGCCAGCAGCTTAGAGGGCAGCCGACAGGGGAACGGCTACACCTTC